This T cell receptor (beta chain) was sequenced in a study of blood T cell repertoires in COVID-19. Study information: T cells, B-cell-depleted T cells, or PBMCs supplied cDNA or gDNA.

As processed by the authors: Estimated nucleated cell counts came from reference gene primer amplification. Measured with immunoSEQ multiplex PCR; TCRdb has only the in-frame clones, and not every one. That table furnishes V, J and clone size, whereas the DNA furnished D and trimming. The sample carries over 30,000 clones, about 85% recorded once. The trim removed 5 bases at V and 4 bases at J, leaving 3 bases unmatched. Germline V gene data show CDR1 as SGHAT and CDR2 as FQNNGV. This CDR3 contains 14 residues. This rearrangement joins TRBV11-2 to TRBJ2-7, with 12 bases lining up with TRBD1. The specimen was peripheral blood. This sequence originates from a man of 80 years or more with active or convalescent COVID-19. CDR3 DNA sequence: TGTGCCAGCAGCCAGGGACAGGGGGCATACGAGCAGTACTTC. It yields the protein CASSQGQGAYEQYF. The full variable domain, its missing parts supplied by reference TRBV11-2 and TRBJ2-7, is EAGVAQSPRYKIIEKRQSVAFWCNPISGHATLYWYQQILGQGPKLLIQFQNNGVVDDSQLPKDRFSAERLKGVDSTLKIQPAKLEDSAVYLCASSQGQGAYEQYFGPGTRLTVT.